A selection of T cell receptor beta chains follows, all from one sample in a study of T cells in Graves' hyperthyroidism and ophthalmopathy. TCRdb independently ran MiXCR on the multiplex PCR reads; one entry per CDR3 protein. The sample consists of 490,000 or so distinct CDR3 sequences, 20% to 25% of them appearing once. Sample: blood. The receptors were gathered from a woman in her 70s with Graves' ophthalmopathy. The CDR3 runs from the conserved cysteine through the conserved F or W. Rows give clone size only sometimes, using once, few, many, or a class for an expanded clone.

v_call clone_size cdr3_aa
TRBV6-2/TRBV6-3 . CASRLHGQGARSGYTF
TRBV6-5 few CASSYIGTGNEKLFF
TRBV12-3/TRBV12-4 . CASSSPSENTEAFF
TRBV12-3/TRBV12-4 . CASSLSGSNIQYF
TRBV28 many CASSSPGRYYGYTF
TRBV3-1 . CASSQEMRTGGADTQYF
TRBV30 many CAYGLAGNEQFF
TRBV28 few CASSHGVSEQYF
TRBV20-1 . CSAKSDSGSWAETQYF
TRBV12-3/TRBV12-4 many CASSLVRNYGYTF
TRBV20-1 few CSASRRLAGGNEQFF
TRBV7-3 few CASSVTGTGNTIYF
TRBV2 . CASRGLGTDTQYF
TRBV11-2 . CASSHSHAEQYF
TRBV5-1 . CASAPGIYNEQFF
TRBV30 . CAWSIVPTSYEQYF
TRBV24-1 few CATSDLSEPGSLSSYNEQFF
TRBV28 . CASSLKGKGGYTF
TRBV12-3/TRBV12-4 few CASSSLNPDSLGGTDTQYF
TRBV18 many CASSPQSQRYGYTF
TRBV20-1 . CSASAGGVGQPQHF
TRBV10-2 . CASRDFQGGYTF
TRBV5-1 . CASSLGAGMSYNEQFF
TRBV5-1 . CASSLFGGTEYTEAFF
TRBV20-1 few CSAWGQGYYGYTF
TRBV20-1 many CSAREAGGEAFF
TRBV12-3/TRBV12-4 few CASHPGGNTVGEQFF
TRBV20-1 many CSARDSGWSYEQYF
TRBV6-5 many CASSYSGAAQNTEAFF
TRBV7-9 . CANSLVWGGNTEAFF
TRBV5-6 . CASSPYRDSLGQPQHF
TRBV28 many CASSITRNGYTF
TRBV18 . CASSPGPGGPGGYTF
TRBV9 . CASSASGANTGELFF
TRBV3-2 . CASSQEHTNTGELFF
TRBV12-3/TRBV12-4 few CASTGNPWGYTF